The 31 T cell receptor beta chains given below trace back to one sample, sequenced in a study of Ad26.COV2.S vaccination and SARS-CoV-2 variants. Treatment noted: some 19 received Ad26.COV2.S at low or high dose, single or two shots; 5 received placebo; per-sample allocation not given. Sampling occurred on day 63 after the first vaccine or placebo injection. Only in-frame clones appear in the TCRdb table, and some are missing; sequencing was by immunoSEQ multiplex PCR. The table lists 400,000 to 500,000 clones, roughly 90% of them singletons. The specimen comprised peripheral blood, sampled in a trial of Ad26.COV2.S vaccine versus placebo. These receptors came from a person aged 18-65 years who received the Ad26.COV2.S COVID-19 vaccine or a placebo.

The chain has TRBV20-1 and TRBJ2-3; D unclear. CDR3 length: 11 residues. With 6 bases removed from V and 2 bases from J, the gap between germline ends came to 6 bases. The germline V gene has CDR1 DFQATT and CDR2 SNEGSKA (reference sequence). This CDR3 is CSALLTDTQYF. The CDR3 DNA reads as TGCAGTGCGCTGCTCACAGATACGCAGTATTTT.

This clone occurred a few times. This chain uses TRBV19 with TRBJ2-7, with 11 bases matching TRBD2. Losses at the gene ends were 7 bases for V and 4 bases for J; bases not matched to a gene: 9. The germline CDR1 and CDR2 sequences are LNHDA and SQIVND (reference sequence). CDR3 length: 15 amino acids. Here the CDR3 DNA reads TGTGCCAGTATGCCCGGTAGCGGGGGGGCGTACGAGCAGTACTTC. It yields the protein CASMPGSGGAYEQYF.

This chain connects TRBV27 to TRBJ2-7; D possibly matches TRBD1 or TRBD2 (5 bases each). The CDR3 consists of 15 residues. Germline V gene lookup returns CDR1 MNHEY and CDR2 SMNVEV (reference sequence). With 0 bases removed from V and 5 bases from J, the gap between germline ends came to 14 bases. Written as DNA, the CDR3 is TGTGCCAGCAGTTTATCGGGGGTTATGAGCGACGAGCAGTACTTC. This sequence encodes CASSLSGVMSDEQYF.

This clone showed up just once. The genes are TRBV2 and TRBJ1-2; the D is unclear. CDR1 SNHLY and CDR2 FYNNEI come from the germline V gene. This CDR3 is built from 11 residues. Trimming stripped 8 bases from V and 4 bases from J, with 8 bases between. CDR3 sequence reads: CASQEFYGYTF. The CDR3 region has the DNA TGTGCCAGCCAGGAGTTCTATGGCTACACCTTC.

The rearrangement uses TRBV27 and TRBJ2-4; a weak D match, TRBD1 (5 bases). CDR3 length equals 14 residues. Trimming took 6 bases from V and 2 from J, leaving 11 bases between them. Germline V lookup: CDR1 MNHEY, CDR2 SMNVEV (reference sequence). This CDR3 is CASSHDRTKNIQYF. CDR3 coding DNA: TGTGCCAGCAGCCACGACAGAACCAAAAACATTCAGTACTTC.

This chain joins TRBV19 and TRBJ2-3, with 7 bases identical to TRBD1. The V segment lost 4 bases and the J segment 2 bases; nucleotides outside the gene matches: 6. The CDR3 consists of 15 residues. Germline values: CDR1 LNHDA, CDR2 SQIVND (reference sequence). As DNA, the CDR3 is TGTGCCAGTAGTACCGACAGGGAGCCCACAGATACGCAGTATTTT. Translated, it gives CASSTDREPTDTQYF.

This chain links TRBV12-5 with TRBJ1-1, with D possibly TRBD1 on 6 matching bases. The CDR3 has 14 amino acids. Trimming removed 2 bases from V and 6 bases from J, with 13 bases in between. Germline values: CDR1 LGHNT, CDR2 FRNRAP. The DNA of the CDR3 is TGTGCTAGTGGTTTGAGTCGGGGGCATCCTGAAGCTTTCTTT. This encodes CASGLSRGHPEAFF.

The chain carries TRBV11-2 and TRBJ2-7, with a weak D call TRBD1 (6 bases). Germline V gene lookup returns CDR1 SGHAT and CDR2 FQNNGV. The CDR3 has 16 residues. V was trimmed by 5 bases and J by 4 bases, leaving 21 bases between them. CDR3 nucleotides: TGTGCCAGCAGCCTAACTACCGGGACATCGCTTTACGAGCAGTACTTC. Its protein is CASSLTTGTSLYEQYF.

CDR3 nucleotides: TGTGCCAGCAGCTTAGATTTGGGTAGACAGGGGGAGACCCAGTACTTC. It specifies CASSLDLGRQGETQYF. The V and J genes are TRBV11-2 and TRBJ2-5, with 8 bases lining up with TRBD1. The CDR3 has 16 residues. Germline V gene lookup returns CDR1 SGHAT and CDR2 FQNNGV. Germline trimming cut 0 bases from V and 5 bases from J; bases unmatched to any gene: 8.

V is TRBV5-3 and J is TRBJ2-7, with D possibly being TRBD2 (5 bases). TRBV5-3 is an ORF for which the function is uncertain. The CDR3 has 14 amino acids. Trimming stripped 1 base from V and 4 bases from J, with 12 bases between. CDR3 protein: CARSLLAGEYEQYF. CDR3 nucleotide sequence: TGTGCCAGAAGCTTGCTGGCCGGGGAGTACGAGCAGTACTTC.

The chain recombines TRBV28 with TRBJ2-7; D is perhaps TRBD1 or TRBD2 (5 bases each). This CDR3 has 13 amino acids. V was shortened by 2 bases and J by 3 bases, with 8 bases between the two germline ends. CDR1 is MDHEN, CDR2 SYDVKM, per germline. CDR3: CASSLMGVYEQYF. The CDR3 DNA sequence: TGTGCCAGCAGTTTAATGGGGGTCTACGAGCAGTACTTC.

The V gene is TRBV10-3, the J gene TRBJ2-5; 15 bases match TRBD2. There are 17 residues in the CDR3. Germline-derived CDR1 and CDR2 are ENHRY and SYGVKD. Trimming removed 10 bases from V and 3 bases from J; junction bases left unmatched: 12. For the CDR3, the DNA is TGTGCCACCAGGACTAGCGGGGGGGACGGGGCTGAAGAGACCCAGTACTTC. This codes for CATRTSGGDGAEETQYF.

The genes are TRBV7-2 and TRBJ1-6; 9 bases fit TRBD1. The CDR3 is made up of 15 amino acids. CDR1 and CDR2 from the germline V gene are SGHTA and FQGNSA. V lost 4 bases, J lost 9 bases, and 7 bases stayed unmatched. CDR3 in amino acids: CASSSDRGLGSPLHF. DNA of the CDR3: TGTGCCAGCAGCTCCGACAGGGGGTTAGGTTCACCCCTCCACTTT.

Only one count was recorded for this clone. V is TRBV28 and J is TRBJ1-1; the match to TRBD1 covers 12 bases. With 5 bases clipped from V and 4 bases from J, the junction kept 5 bases outside the gene matches. The CDR3 extends over 15 amino acids. Per the germline V gene, CDR1 is MDHEN and CDR2 is SYDVKM. The CDR3 sequence: CASSPQGQGATEAFF. CDR3 in DNA: TGTGCCAGCAGTCCCCAGGGACAGGGGGCCACTGAAGCTTTCTTT.

V gene TRBV4-1 combines with J gene TRBJ2-7; D is perhaps TRBD1 or TRBD2 (6 bases each). In germline, CDR1 is MGHRA, CDR2 YSYEKL. Trimming removed 0 bases at V and 4 bases at J, with 19 bases between. The CDR3 spans 17 residues. Here the CDR3 reads CASSQDRGGWGSYEQYF. The CDR3 DNA reads as TGCGCCAGCAGCCAAGATCGAGGGGGGTGGGGAAGTTACGAGCAGTACTTC.

Of note for this clone: The sample holds other DNA sequences that translate to the same CDR3. This sequence joins TRBV5-4 and TRBJ2-1; 11 bases match TRBD2. This CDR3 comprises 15 residues. Trimming removed 0 bases from V and 7 bases from J; junction bases left unmatched: 3. Germline lookup yields CDR1 SGHNT and CDR2 YYREEE (reference sequence). The CDR3, as DNA: TGTGCCAGCAGCTTGGGCCTAGCGGGGGGTAATGAGCAGTTCTTC. It codes for CASSLGLAGGNEQFF. The whole variable domain, filled in from reference TRBV5-4 and TRBJ2-1, reads ETGVTQSPTHLIKTRGQQVTLRCSSQSGHNTVSWYQQALGQGPQFIFQYYREEENGRGNFPPRFSGLQFPNYSSELNVNALELDDSALYLCASSLGLAGGNEQFFGPGTRLTVL.

This clone was counted a few times. This CDR3 reads CATSRRTGLYGYTF. The CDR3 DNA is TGTGCCACCTCACGTCGGACAGGACTCTATGGCTACACCTTC. The J gene is TRBJ1-2, the V gene TRBV27; 7 bases match TRBD1. The CDR3 is made up of 14 amino acids. V lost 10 bases, J lost 4 bases, and 12 bases stayed unmatched. CDR1 is MNHEY, CDR2 SMNVEV, per germline (reference sequence).

The V call is TRBV29-1, the J call TRBJ2-5, with a possible D match to TRBD2 (5 bases). Trimming removed 8 bases from V and 1 base from J, with 14 bases in between. Germline V CDR1 and CDR2: SQVTM, ANQGSEA. The length of the CDR3 is 13 residues. The CDR3 reads CSFFPGSQETQYF. For the CDR3, the DNA is TGCAGCTTTTTCCCGGGGTCCCAAGAGACCCAGTACTTC.

The rearrangement joins TRBV3-1 (or the pseudogene TRBV3-2) to TRBJ2-3, with 7 bases that match TRBD2. V shed 1 base, J shed 5 bases, and the junction held 9 bases outside the gene matches. This CDR3 has 16 residues. Germline V gene lookup returns CDR1 LGHDT and CDR2 YNNKEL (reference sequence). The CDR3 nucleotides are TGTGCCAGCAGCCAAGGGGGCGGGGGTTCAGGAGATACGCAGTATTTT. Residues: CASSQGGGGSGDTQYF.

The V call is TRBV11-2, the J call TRBJ2-7; no reliable D call. Germline CDR1 is SGHAT and CDR2 is FQNNGV. The CDR3 is 11 residues long. V was shortened by 3 bases and J by 3 bases, with 3 bases between the two germline ends. The CDR3 DNA reads TGTGCCAGCAGCTTCCACTACGAGCAGTACTTC. Encoded protein: CASSFHYEQYF. Combining the CDR3 with reference TRBV11-2 and TRBJ2-7 gives the whole variable domain EAGVAQSPRYKIIEKRQSVAFWCNPISGHATLYWYQQILGQGPKLLIQFQNNGVVDDSQLPKDRFSAERLKGVDSTLKIQPAKLEDSAVYLCASSFHYEQYFGPGTRLTVT.

This sequence joins TRBV5-1 and TRBJ2-2; D is possibly TRBD1 (5 bases). Germline-derived CDR1 and CDR2 are SGHRS and YFSETQ. The CDR3 runs to 15 residues. The ends were cut back, 0 bases at V and 4 bases at J, with 10 bases in the middle. In DNA, the CDR3 is TGCGCCAGCAGCTTGGACCCAGGGATCACCGGGGAGCTGTTTTTT. It is translated as CASSLDPGITGELFF.

The chain links TRBV5-1 to TRBJ2-7, with unresolved D. CDR1 is SGHRS and CDR2 is YFSETQ in the germline V gene. V lost 3 bases and J 3 bases, leaving 13 bases between the germline ends. This CDR3 region has 14 residues. Here the CDR3 reads CASSSPTQNYEQYF. The CDR3 DNA sequence: TGCGCCAGCAGCTCACCGACACAAAACTACGAGCAGTACTTC.

The chain couples TRBV2 to TRBJ1-4; 7 bases are shared with TRBD1. The germline V gene has CDR1 SNHLY and CDR2 FYNNEI. With 4 bases clipped from V and 5 bases from J, the junction kept 4 bases outside the gene matches. The CDR3 runs 14 residues. As DNA, the CDR3 is TGTGCCAGCAGTGTATTCAGGGGGAATGAAAAACTGTTTTTT. Its translation: CASSVFRGNEKLFF. The full variable domain, completed using reference TRBV2 and TRBJ1-4, is EPEVTQTPSHQVTQMGQEVILRCVPISNHLYFYWYRQILGQKVEFLVSFYNNEISEKSEIFDDQFSVERPDGSNFTLKIRSTKLEDSAMYFCASSVFRGNEKLFFGSGTQLSVL.

The rearrangement uses TRBV6-1 and TRBJ1-4, with 9 bases matching TRBD1. Germline CDR1 and CDR2: MNHNS and SASEGT. The CDR3 is 15 residues long. J gave up 7 bases and V 3 bases, and 6 bases lay outside the gene matches. The CDR3: CASSELTGGGEKLFF. The CDR3 DNA reads TGTGCCAGCAGTGAGCTGACAGGGGGGGGTGAAAAACTGTTTTTT.

This clone has more than one count but fewer than ten. V and J are TRBV11-2 and TRBJ1-5; D gene uncertain. Germline V gene data show CDR1 as SGHAT and CDR2 as FQNNGV. The length of the CDR3 is 15 residues. Trimming shortened V by 2 bases and J by 1 base, and 9 bases separated the two germline ends. The CDR3 DNA follows: TGTGCCAGCAGCTTAACTCCGGGGAGCAATCAGCCCCAGCATTTT. Translated: CASSLTPGSNQPQHF.

The sample holds one count of this clone. The CDR3 coding sequence is TGTGCCAGCAGCCACCACGGACAGGGCCTATACTACGAGCAGTACTTC. Translating it yields CASSHHGQGLYYEQYF. V gene TRBV3-1 (or the pseudogene TRBV3-2) combines with J gene TRBJ2-7, with 8 bases that match TRBD1. This CDR3 spans 16 amino acids. Trimming took 3 bases from V and 3 from J; bases not matched to a gene: 10. Germline V gene sequence: CDR1 LGHDT, CDR2 YNNKEL (reference sequence).

The chain is built from TRBV6-5 and TRBJ2-6; tentative D call: TRBD2 (7 bases). Germline lookup yields CDR1 MNHEY and CDR2 SVGAGI. CDR3 size: 15 residues. V was trimmed by 9 bases and J by 0 bases, leaving 12 bases between them. CDR3 bases: TGTGCCAGTCGGGGGGCCAGCTCTGGGGCCAACGTCCTGACTTTC. It is translated as CASRGASSGANVLTF.

V is TRBV28 and J is TRBJ2-2; 11 positions match TRBD2. The germline V gene encodes CDR1 MDHEN and CDR2 SYDVKM. The CDR3 has 15 amino acids. V was pared by 6 bases and J by 4 bases, with 4 bases of the junction left unmatched. As DNA, the CDR3 is TGTGCCAGCAGGCTACTAGCGGGGGTCACCGGGGAGCTGTTTTTT. Protein sequence: CASRLLAGVTGELFF. Drawing the rest from reference TRBV28 and TRBJ2-2, the complete variable domain is DVKVTQSSRYLVKRTGEKVFLECVQDMDHENMFWYRQDPGLGLRLIYFSYDVKMKEKGDIPEGYSVSREKKERFSLILESASTNQTSMYLCASRLLAGVTGELFFGEGSRLTVL.

The V gene is TRBV7-2, the J gene TRBJ2-7; 7 bases are a match to TRBD1. The CDR3 sequence is 16 residues long. V was clipped by 1 base and J by 1 base; unmatched bases: 7. Germline CDR1 and CDR2: SGHTA and FQGNSA. The CDR3 region is CASSLVTGYRSYEQYF. CDR3 sequence (DNA): TGTGCCAGCAGCTTAGTGACAGGGTATAGGTCCTACGAGCAGTACTTC. Drawing the rest from reference TRBV7-2 and TRBJ2-7, the complete variable domain is GAGVSQSPSNKVTEKGKDVELRCDPISGHTALYWYRQSLGQGLEFLIYFQGNSAPDKSGLPSDRFSAERTGGSVSTLTIQRTQQEDSAVYLCASSLVTGYRSYEQYFGPGTRLTVT.

This clone was seen a single time. The chain combines TRBV28 with TRBJ1-4, with D perhaps TRBD1 (6 bases). The CDR3 loop spans 14 amino acids. V dropped 7 bases and J dropped 3 bases, with 12 bases sitting between them. CDR1 is MDHEN, CDR2 SYDVKM, per germline. CDR3 sequence reads: CASNIGGPNEKLFF. In DNA form, the CDR3 reads TGTGCCAGCAACATCGGGGGCCCTAATGAAAAACTGTTTTTT.

V is TRBV7-9 and J is TRBJ1-3; weak D call: TRBD1 (6 bases). Germline-derived CDR1 and CDR2 are SEHNR and FQNEAQ (reference sequence). Trimming left V 1 base short and J 2 bases short, with 18 bases between. The CDR3 covers 18 residues. The CDR3 coding sequence is TGTGCCAGCAGCTTAGTAAGGGGGGACCTGCTGCCTGGAAACACCATATATTTT. This encodes CASSLVRGDLLPGNTIYF.